These 30 T cell receptor beta chains were sequenced from one sample in a study of technical replicates of blood from a handful of donors (dated by TCRdb to the late 2010s). To prepare the library, the immunoSEQ multiplex PCR assay was applied. TCRdb stores this immuneACCESS table with in-frame sequences only. Part of the clones is absent; in the studies checked, under half of the shortfall reflects unresolved V genes, and no reason is known for the rest. For this sample the table gives under 100,000 clones, of which roughly 96% were detected only once. The ten largest make up 0.3% to 0.35% of the sample. The material sequenced was T cells isolated from PBMCs. These receptors were collected from a human donor in good health.

The rearrangement uses TRBV29-1 and TRBJ1-1; TRBD1 aligns across 8 bases. CDR1 SQVTM and CDR2 ANQGSEA come from the germline V gene. CDR3 length: 15 residues. Trimming took 1 base from V and 3 from J; bases not matched to a gene: 7. CDR3 residues: CSVEGRGQWDTEAFF. In nucleotides, the CDR3 is TGCAGCGTTGAAGGCAGGGGGCAGTGGGACACTGAAGCTTTCTTT.

This sequence joins TRBV29-1 and TRBJ2-2; possibly TRBD2 for D (7 bases). Germline V gene data show CDR1 as SQVTM and CDR2 as ANQGSEA. Trimming removed 7 bases from V and 7 bases from J, with 16 bases in between. The CDR3 sequence is 13 residues long. The CDR3 DNA reads as TGCAGCGCCCTGTCGGGGGGCAACGGGGAGCTGTTTTTT. This translates into CSALSGGNGELFF.

The rearrangement links TRBV6-5 to TRBJ2-7; the match to TRBD1 covers 7 bases. Germline V CDR1 and CDR2: MNHEY, SVGAGI. The V segment lost 6 bases and the J segment 3 bases; nucleotides outside the gene matches: 8. The CDR3 has 14 amino acids. CDR3: CASRTLGTVYEQYF. In DNA, the CDR3 is TGTGCCAGCAGAACCCTGGGGACAGTCTACGAGCAGTACTTC.

This clone occurred once. The V and J genes are TRBV9 and TRBJ2-7; 11 positions agree with TRBD2. With V trimmed by 0 bases and J by 3 bases, 8 bases remained unmatched. Germline CDR1 is SGDLS and CDR2 is YYNGEE. The CDR3 spans 17 residues. CDR3 loop: CASSVDVAGGYSYEQYF. CDR3 DNA sequence: TGTGCCAGCAGCGTAGACGTAGCGGGAGGGTATAGCTACGAGCAGTACTTC.

This chain joins TRBV4-2 and TRBJ2-2; 8 bases agree with TRBD2. The CDR3 totals 13 residues. CDR1 is LGHNA, CDR2 YNFKEQ, per germline. Germline trimming cut 10 bases from V and 5 bases from J; bases unmatched to any gene: 6. CDR3 DNA: TGTGCCACCCAAGCGGGAGAGACCGGGGAGCTGTTTTTT. It specifies CATQAGETGELFF.

This chain joins TRBV5-1 and TRBJ2-6; D perhaps matches TRBD1 (6 bases). Between the trimmed V and J ends, which lost 4 bases and 0 bases, there was a span of 17 bases. The CDR3 sequence is 18 residues long. Germline V gives CDR1 SGHRS, CDR2 YFSETQ. DNA for the CDR3: TGCGCCAGCAGCCTCCCAGGGGTTCCGCTCTCTGGGGCCAACGTCCTGACTTTC. It encodes CASSLPGVPLSGANVLTF.

The V gene is TRBV5-1, the J gene TRBJ1-1, with D tentatively TRBD1 (5 bases). CDR1 and CDR2 (germline): SGHRS, YFSETQ. The V end was cut by 4 bases, the J end by 5 bases, with 12 bases between. The CDR3 runs to 13 residues. In nucleotides, the CDR3 is TGCGCCAGCAGCGCCAGGGTAGGGACTGAAGCTTTCTTT. Protein sequence: CASSARVGTEAFF. Complete variable domain (other parts from reference TRBV5-1 and TRBJ1-1): KAGVTQTPRYLIKTRGQQVTLSCSPISGHRSVSWYQQTPGQGLQFLFEYFSETQRNKGNFPGRFSGRQFSNSRSEMNVSTLELGDSALYLCASSARVGTEAFFGQGTRLTVV.

V is TRBV4-1 and J is TRBJ1-1; D is unresolved. The V gene lost 0 bases and the J gene lost 4 bases, with 6 bases spanning the gap. CDR3 length equals 13 residues. Germline-derived CDR1 and CDR2 are MGHRA and YSYEKL. In DNA form, the CDR3 reads TGCGCCAGCAGCCAAGAGGCTGGCACTGAAGCTTTCTTT. Translated: CASSQEAGTEAFF.

The rearrangement links TRBV19 to TRBJ2-5; the D is unclear. Deletions cut 1 base from V and 5 bases from J, with 5 bases between. Germline loops: CDR1 LNHDA, CDR2 SQIVND (reference sequence). CDR3 length equals 12 residues. The CDR3 coding sequence is TGTGCCAGTAGTATAGCCAGGGAGACCCAGTACTTC. Residues: CASSIARETQYF.

The CDR3 DNA reads as TGTGCCAGCAGCTTAAGGGAGTCCGCCTACAATGAGCAGTTCTTC. Amino acid sequence: CASSLRESAYNEQFF. The V and J genes are TRBV11-3 and TRBJ2-1; TRBD2 might be the D (5 bases). In germline, CDR1 is SGHNT, CDR2 YENEEA. The CDR3 length is 15 residues. Trimming took off 2 bases at V and 2 bases at J, with 10 bases between the two ends.

CDR3 sequence reads: CASSPREPTSGRASGELFF. CDR3 coding DNA: TGTGCCAGCAGTCCTAGAGAGCCTACTAGCGGGAGGGCCTCAGGGGAGCTGTTTTTT. The chain is built from TRBV9 and TRBJ2-2; 13 positions match TRBD2. V dropped 5 bases and J dropped 8; count of bases not matched to a gene: 18. The CDR3 covers 19 residues. Germline V gene sequence: CDR1 SGDLS, CDR2 YYNGEE.

The DNA for the CDR3 is TGCGCCAGCAGCCAAGTAGCGGGAGACGTCTATGAGCAGTTCTTC. Residues: CASSQVAGDVYEQFF. V gene TRBV4-1 combines with J gene TRBJ2-1; TRBD2 matches at 9 bases. From germline, CDR1 is MGHRA and CDR2 YSYEKL. V dropped 1 base and J dropped 8; count of bases not matched to a gene: 6. The CDR3 has 15 amino acids.

The rearrangement uses TRBV6-4 and TRBJ2-3, with 9 bases fitting TRBD1. The CDR3 runs to 16 residues. Germline trimming cut 4 bases from V and 1 base from J; bases unmatched to any gene: 6. The V gene's germline CDR1 is MRHNA and CDR2 SNTAGT. DNA for the CDR3: TGTGCCAGCAGTGTCCAGACAGGGGGAGGCACAGATACGCAGTATTTT. Translated: CASSVQTGGGTDTQYF.

The chain is built from TRBV18 and TRBJ1-4, with D uncertain. The CDR3 contains 14 residues. Trimming pared 4 bases from V and 3 bases from J, leaving 9 bases between. Germline CDR1 is KGHSH and CDR2 is LQKENI. In DNA form, the CDR3 reads TGTGCCAGCTCACGTCTAGTCGCTAATGAAAAACTGTTTTTT. Amino acids: CASSRLVANEKLFF.

This sequence joins TRBV6-6 and TRBJ1-2; the D gene is possibly TRBD1 (6 bases). Trimming took off 5 bases at V and 2 bases at J, with 9 bases between the two ends. This CDR3 comprises 13 residues. Germline V CDR1 and CDR2: MNHNY, SVGAGI (reference sequence). The CDR3 reads CASSPDRNYGYTF. The CDR3 DNA is TGTGCCAGCAGTCCAGACAGGAACTATGGCTACACCTTC.

The gene calls are TRBV10-1 and TRBJ1-1, with D perhaps TRBD1 (5 bases). This CDR3 has 13 residues. The germline V gene has CDR1 WNHNN and CDR2 SYGVQD (reference sequence). Trimming removed 5 bases from V and 5 bases from J, with 12 bases in between. CDR3 loop: CASSISGGTEAFF. The CDR3 bases are TGCGCCAGCAGTATATCGGGGGGAACTGAAGCTTTCTTT.

The rearrangement uses TRBV4-1 and TRBJ2-1, with TRBD2 as a possible D gene (7 bases). The CDR3 is 17 residues long. CDR1 MGHRA and CDR2 YSYEKL come from the germline V gene. Trimming took 2 bases from V and 9 from J, leaving 23 bases between them. The CDR3 is CASSQYQGLGGNSEQFF. In DNA, the CDR3 is TGCGCCAGCAGCCAATATCAAGGACTAGGGGGTAACAGTGAGCAGTTCTTC.

J is TRBJ1-2 and V is TRBV6-5; D is perhaps TRBD1 (5 bases). Germline V gives CDR1 MNHEY, CDR2 SVGAGI. The CDR3 extends over 11 amino acids. Deletions cut 5 bases from V and 4 bases from J, with 5 bases between. The CDR3 spells CASSDSYGYTF. CDR3 DNA: TGTGCCAGCAGTGACAGCTATGGCTACACCTTC.

The chain combines TRBV7-9 with TRBJ2-2; maybe TRBD2 (5 bases). V lost 7 bases, J lost 5 bases, and 14 bases lay in between. Per the germline V gene, CDR1 is SEHNR and CDR2 is FQNEAQ (reference sequence). This CDR3 comprises 14 residues. CDR3 sequence reads: CASTHGVGTGELFF. The CDR3 nucleotides read TGTGCCAGCACCCACGGGGTTGGGACCGGGGAGCTGTTTTTT.

The chain employs TRBV6-5 and TRBJ2-6; maybe TRBD1 (6 bases). The CDR3 spans 16 residues. The germline V and J ends were trimmed by 0 bases and 3 bases, with 9 bases remaining between them. CDR1 and CDR2 from the germline V gene are MNHEY and SVGAGI. The CDR3 sequence: CASSYSGGNGANVLTF. In DNA form, the CDR3 reads TGTGCCAGCAGTTACTCTGGGGGCAATGGGGCCAACGTCCTGACTTTC.

The chain links TRBV19 to TRBJ2-6; D is ambiguous. Germline V lookup: CDR1 LNHDA, CDR2 SQIVND (reference sequence). The V end lost 1 base, the J end lost 0 bases, and 4 bases lay between the germline ends. The CDR3 sequence is 15 residues long. This CDR3 is CASSIALSGANVLTF. The CDR3, as DNA: TGTGCCAGTAGTATAGCCCTCTCTGGGGCCAACGTCCTGACTTTC.

This rearrangement joins TRBV7-9 to TRBJ2-2, with 9 bases lining up with TRBD1. Germline V gene data show CDR1 as SEHNR and CDR2 as FQNEAQ (reference sequence). The CDR3 contains 15 residues. The CDR3 sequence is CSQTGGQSNTGELFF. The CDR3, as DNA: TGTTCACAAACAGGGGGCCAATCGAACACCGGGGAGCTGTTTTTT.

This clone was counted once. The chain has TRBV7-3 and TRBJ2-3; 8 bases agree with TRBD1. This CDR3 is 15 amino acids long. The V gene's germline CDR1 is SGHTA and CDR2 FQGTGA. V shed 4 bases, J shed 1 base, and the junction held 4 bases outside the gene matches. The CDR3 DNA is TGTGCCAGCAGCTCACAGGGGGTAGGCACAGATACGCAGTATTTT. Protein: CASSSQGVGTDTQYF.

The chain is built from TRBV4-1 and TRBJ2-5; 12 nucleotides agree with TRBD2. The junction had 7 bases not matched to a gene; V was cut back by 6 bases and J by 5 bases. The CDR3 is 15 amino acids. Germline CDR1 MGHRA, CDR2 YSYEKL. CDR3 in amino acids: CASRKLAGGGETQYF. The CDR3, as DNA: TGCGCCAGCAGGAAACTAGCGGGAGGCGGGGAGACCCAGTACTTC.

The chain has TRBV10-3 and TRBJ2-7, with 8 bases aligning to TRBD2. Germline-derived CDR1 and CDR2 are ENHRY and SYGVKD. This CDR3 contains 12 residues. V was clipped by 10 bases and J by 6 bases; unmatched bases: 8. The CDR3: CATENSGTEQYF. The DNA of the CDR3 is TGTGCCACAGAAAATAGCGGGACCGAGCAGTACTTC.

The CDR3 is CASSLGGLKEAFF. The CDR3 DNA reads TGTGCCAGCAGCTTAGGGGGACTTAAAGAAGCTTTCTTT. This chain joins TRBV7-3 and TRBJ1-1, with D maybe TRBD1 (5 bases). With 2 bases removed from V and 8 bases from J, the gap between germline ends came to 12 bases. The CDR3 runs to 13 residues. Per the germline V gene, CDR1 is SGHTA and CDR2 is FQGTGA. Combining the CDR3 with reference TRBV7-3 and TRBJ1-1 gives the whole variable domain GAGVSQTPSNKVTEKGKYVELRCDPISGHTALYWYRQSLGQGPEFLIYFQGTGAADDSGLPNDRFFAVRPEGSVSTLKIQRTERGDSAVYLCASSLGGLKEAFFGQGTRLTVV.

The gene calls are TRBV7-3 and TRBJ1-1, with TRBD1 as a possible D gene (5 bases). Germline V lookup: CDR1 SGHTA, CDR2 FQGTGA. Trimming took 2 bases from V and 0 from J, leaving 13 bases between them. The CDR3 consists of 16 residues. CDR3 region: CASSLGGGTMNTEAFF. The DNA of the CDR3 is TGTGCCAGCAGCTTAGGGGGAGGGACTATGAACACTGAAGCTTTCTTT.

This clone was detected only once. The gene calls are TRBV25-1 and TRBJ2-1; D possibly corresponds to TRBD2 (6 bases). Between the trimmed V and J ends, which lost 3 bases and 2 bases, there was a span of 11 bases. CDR1 MGHDK and CDR2 SYGVNS come from the germline V gene. This CDR3 is built from 15 residues. The CDR3 loop is CASSEERVPYNEQFF. The CDR3 nucleotides read TGTGCCAGCAGTGAGGAGCGGGTCCCCTACAATGAGCAGTTCTTC.

The chain employs TRBV6-4 and TRBJ2-1; 7 nucleotides match TRBD1. V dropped 7 bases and J dropped 4; count of bases not matched to a gene: 1. This CDR3 contains 12 residues. Germline lookup yields CDR1 MRHNA and CDR2 SNTAGT. The CDR3 nucleotides are TGTGCCAGCAAGGGGGCGTACAATGAGCAGTTCTTC. Its translation is CASKGAYNEQFF.

The chain carries TRBV18 and TRBJ2-7; D remains unclear. Looked up from germline, CDR1 is KGHSH and CDR2 is LQKENI. The V end was cut by 3 bases, the J end by 4 bases, with 7 bases between. There are 12 residues in the CDR3. The CDR3 reads CASSPGEYEQYF. The CDR3 DNA reads as TGTGCCAGCTCACCTGGAGAATACGAGCAGTACTTC.